Following are 8 T cell receptor beta chains from one sample sequenced in a study of T cell repertoires in cytomegalovirus infection. A single record per CDR3 protein comes from TCRdb applying MiXCR to the reads. The table has about 740,000 distinct CDR3 sequences, 35% to 40% seen once. Material: PBMCs. These receptors were obtained from a human donor in good health (CMV status not recorded). Some clones in this sample may be carry-over from other donors' samples.

This clonotype came up a few times. The V and J genes are TRBV6-6 and TRBJ1-1; no reliable D call. The CDR3 is made up of 11 amino acids. Germline V gives CDR1 MNHNY, CDR2 SVGAGI (reference sequence). V lost 2 bases and J 7 bases, leaving 5 bases between the germline ends. The DNA of the CDR3 is TGTGCCAGCAGTTACCGGGATGAAGCTTTCTTT. It specifies CASSYRDEAFF.

V usage is TRBV28 and J usage is TRBJ2-7; tentatively, D is TRBD1 (5 bases). The CDR3 loop spans 14 amino acids. V was cut by 6 bases and J by 1 base, with 13 bases left in between. From germline, CDR1 is MDHEN and CDR2 SYDVKM. This CDR3 reads CASSPFQGSYEQYF. The CDR3 DNA reads as TGTGCCAGCAGCCCATTCCAGGGTTCCTACGAGCAGTACTTC.

The genes are TRBV7-6 and TRBJ2-2, with 10 bases aligning to TRBD2. This CDR3 spans 15 amino acids. CDR1 and CDR2 from the germline V gene are SGHVS and FNYEAQ. V lost 5 bases and J lost 8; bases outside the gene matches: 8. The CDR3 DNA reads as TGTGCCAGCAGCCTGGGGCTAGCGGGAGCTGGGGAGCTGTTTTTT. This gives the protein CASSLGLAGAGELFF.

Many counts were recorded for this clonotype. V and J are TRBV7-2 and TRBJ2-1; 12 bases match TRBD2. The V and J ends lost 7 bases and 5 bases, in that order; junction bases with no gene match: 6. This CDR3 contains 15 residues. Germline-derived CDR1 and CDR2 are SGHTA and FQGNSA. CDR3 loop: CASTSGLAGNNEQFF. The CDR3 coding sequence is TGTGCCAGCACCTCTGGACTAGCGGGGAACAATGAGCAGTTCTTC.

V gene TRBV12-3 or TRBV12-4 combines with J gene TRBJ2-6, with a weak D call TRBD2 (6 bases). The CDR3 spans 15 residues. The ends were cut back, 6 bases at V and 0 bases at J, with 9 bases in the middle. CDR3 region: CASREGLSGANVLTF. CDR3 DNA: TGTGCCAGCAGGGAGGGACTCTCTGGGGCCAACGTCCTGACTTTC.

Note on this clonotype: One end of the junction varies from germline; a read error may be responsible. V is TRBV6-8 and J is TRBJ2-5; possible D gene TRBD1, 6 bases. The germline gives CDR1 MNHGY, CDR2 SAAAGT. The CDR3 extends over 16 amino acids. CDR3 protein: CARRRGTGRNQETQYF. CDR3 DNA sequence: TGTGCCCGCAGACGCGGCACAGGGCGTAACCAAGAGACCCAGTACTTC.

CDR3 residues: CASSSGTMMYTQYF. CDR3 in DNA: TGTGCCAGCAGCTCCGGGACAATGATGTATACGCAGTATTTT. The chain recombines TRBV7-8 with TRBJ2-3; possible D gene TRBD1, 6 bases. The V end lost 4 bases, the J end lost 7 bases, and 15 bases lay between the germline ends. Germline loops: CDR1 SGHVS, CDR2 FQNEAQ. This CDR3 region has 14 residues.

This clonotype was counted a few times. The CDR3 region has the DNA TGTGCCAGCAGGAGCGGGGGGGCGATTAACACCATATATTTT. Amino acid sequence: CASRSGGAINTIYF. J is TRBJ1-3 and V is TRBV6-6, with D possibly TRBD1 on 6 matching bases. Germline V CDR1 and CDR2: MNHNY, SVGAGI (reference sequence). V lost 6 bases, J lost 7 bases, and 16 bases lay in between. The CDR3 contains 14 residues.